The next 4 T cell receptor beta chains were all read from a single sample in a study of tumor-infiltrating lymphocytes in primary liver carcinoma. From unsorted bulk tissue weighing roughly 17-31 mg, DNA and RNA were co-extracted. Using a constant-region primer together with ProtoScript II reverse transcriptase, TCR beta cDNA was made from roughly 540 ng of total RNA. Libraries of TCR beta came from three nested multiplex PCR rounds with slightly modified ARM-PCR. Amplification in the first two PCR rounds was performed using TRBV1-TRBV30 forward primers and a C-beta reverse primer for 10 cycles each. TCRdb reanalysed the multiplex PCR reads using MiXCR and keeps one entry per CDR3 protein. The data hold roughly 190,000 distinct CDR3 sequences, with approximately 80% observed a single time. Sequencing was done on a sample of tumor tissue from primary liver carcinoma. These receptors were taken from a man in his forties or fifties with primary liver carcinoma and hepatitis B virus infection.

This clonotype appeared once. Without the conserved terminal phenylalanine or tryptophan, this CDR3 likely stems from a read error. The V and J genes are TRBV12-3 or TRBV12-4 and TRBJ2-1; D unclear. The CDR3 contains 13 residues. The CDR3 bases are TGTGCCAGCAGTTTAAGACCCTACAATGGGCAGTTCTTA. It yields the protein CASSLRPYNGQFL.

This clonotype was counted a single time. Its ends do not fully match the called genes, so a read error is possible. The CDR3 region is CATQRPRSGVSVLIF. The CDR3 DNA reads as TGTGCCACCCAGCGGCCGCGCTCTGGGGTCAGCGTCCTGATTTTC. This sequence joins TRBV11-2 and TRBJ2-6; D perhaps matches TRBD2 (5 bases). The CDR3 has 15 residues. CDR1 is SGHAT and CDR2 is FQNNGV in the germline V gene.

As regards this clonotype: One end of the junction fails to match germline, which may point to a read error. The chain uses TRBV6-1 and TRBJ2-4, with 8 bases identical to TRBD1. The CDR3 consists of 16 residues. CDR1 is MNHNS, CDR2 SASEGT, per germline. The CDR3 DNA is TGTGCCAGCAGTGCTACAGGGGGGTTAGGCAAAAACAATCAGTACTTC. Protein sequence: CASSATGGLGKNNQYF.

As regards this clonotype: The conserved closing phenylalanine or tryptophan is absent in this CDR3, likely reflecting a read error. No DNA is shown, since the ends of the CDR3 on it are uncertain; the CDR3 is the one TCRdb lists. V is TRBV11-1 and J is TRBJ2-7; the table's D gene call, TRBD2, was not cross checked with the DNA. The CDR3 spans 15 amino acids, including both terminal residues. Germline values: CDR1 SGHAT, CDR2 FQDESV (reference sequence). CDR3 in amino acids: CVSSLTGSGEYEKYS.